This TCR beta chain was obtained from a study of blood T cells in healthy people across ages. Findings and limits, study-wide: Roughly linear age-related decline in beta diversity appeared, significant by age approximately 41.

As to this clonotype: The antigen is unknown.

V lost 10 bases and J 5 bases, leaving 12 bases between the germline ends. This CDR3 is 12 amino acids long. The germline V gene has CDR1 MDHEN and CDR2 SYDVKM. Combining a sample-barcoded 5' primer with a J-beta primer mix, a second PCR ran for 7 to 11 cycles. TCRdb itself ran the 5' RACE reads through MiXCR, one entry per CDR3 protein. The sample contains about 1,400,000 distinct CDR3 sequences, around two fifths of which appear only once. The material sequenced was blood. This chain joins TRBV28 and TRBJ1-5, with D possibly TRBD1 on 6 matching bases. This clonotype was sampled from a young woman in good health. CDR3 protein: CATDRLDQPQHF. The CDR3 region has the DNA TGTGCCACTGACAGGTTAGATCAGCCCCAGCATTTT.